Each of the 10 T cell receptor beta chains below was sequenced from the same sample in a study of cytomegalovirus exposure and HLA in healthy donors. Amplification used 60 Vbeta primers and 13 Jbeta primers. Sequencing was performed with immunoSEQ multiplex PCR; in TCRdb, only in-frame clones are kept and a portion is missing. The sample holds about 90,000 clones, around 84% seen once. Sequencing used PBMCs. Source of these receptors: a young man in good health and CMV-seronegative.

This sequence joins TRBV29-1 and TRBJ2-7; D may be TRBD2 (7 bases). The length of the CDR3 is 15 residues. Germline V gene data show CDR1 as SQVTM and CDR2 as ANQGSEA. Trimming removed 0 bases from V and 1 base from J, with 13 bases in between. The CDR3 nucleotides are TGCAGCGTTGAAGATCGGGGGGCGGCGTCCTACGAGCAGTACTTC. Protein: CSVEDRGAASYEQYF.

This clone showed up just once. The chain is built from TRBV15 and TRBJ2-7, with TRBD2 matching over 7 bases. CDR1 and CDR2 (germline): LNHNV, YYDKDF (reference sequence). The CDR3 length is 14 residues. The trim removed 5 bases at V and 0 bases at J, leaving 4 bases unmatched. CDR3 nucleotides: TGTGCCACCAGCGCCCGGGACTACTCCTACGAGCAGTACTTC. This sequence encodes CATSARDYSYEQYF.

The rearrangement joins TRBV5-1 to TRBJ2-7, with 10 positions matching TRBD1. There are 17 residues in the CDR3. Looked up from germline, CDR1 is SGHRS and CDR2 is YFSETQ. With V trimmed by 3 bases and J by 4 bases, 13 bases remained unmatched. The CDR3 DNA follows: TGCGCCAGCAGCTCACGGAGACTGGACAGGGGGGGATACGAGCAGTACTTC. This sequence encodes CASSSRRLDRGGYEQYF.

The chain joins TRBV5-4 to TRBJ1-2; D is unresolved. The V end lost 4 bases, the J end lost 2 bases, and 12 bases lay between the germline ends. Germline CDR1 SGHNT, CDR2 YYREEE (reference sequence). The CDR3 is 14 residues long. The CDR3 spells CASSPRVANYGYTF. The CDR3 bases are TGTGCCAGCAGCCCGAGGGTAGCCAACTATGGCTACACCTTC.

The genes are TRBV27 and TRBJ2-3; 12 bases line up with TRBD2. V lost 3 bases to trimming and J lost 15 bases; unmatched junction nucleotides: 7. This CDR3 is built from 13 residues. Germline CDR1 and CDR2: MNHEY and SMNVEV (reference sequence). CDR3 loop: CASSLTSGSVLYF. The CDR3, as DNA: TGTGCCAGCAGTTTGACTAGCGGGAGCGTCTTATATTTT.

The sample holds a few counts of this clone. V gene TRBV29-1 combines with J gene TRBJ2-7, with 9 bases fitting TRBD1. CDR3 length: 14 residues. Trimming cost V 1 base and J 3 bases; bases outside gene matches: 4. Looked up from germline, CDR1 is SQVTM and CDR2 is ANQGSEA. The CDR3 region is CSVEGGQGLYEQYF. The CDR3 coding sequence is TGCAGCGTTGAAGGGGGACAGGGACTCTACGAGCAGTACTTC.

The chain carries TRBV28 and TRBJ1-2, with 7 positions matching TRBD1. Germline CDR1 MDHEN, CDR2 SYDVKM. V was clipped by 6 bases and J by 8 bases; unmatched bases: 6. The CDR3 runs 12 residues. DNA of the CDR3: TGTGCCAGCAGGACAGGGCTCGAGGGCTACACCTTC. It codes for CASRTGLEGYTF.

The V gene is TRBV9, the J gene TRBJ2-7, with D tentatively TRBD1 (6 bases). CDR1 is SGDLS and CDR2 is YYNGEE in the germline V gene. CDR3 length: 14 amino acids. V lost 4 bases, J lost 2 bases, and 13 bases lay in between. This CDR3 reads CASSNRQDTYEQYF. The DNA for the CDR3 is TGTGCCAGCAGCAACCGACAGGATACCTACGAGCAGTACTTC.

J is TRBJ1-2 and V is TRBV10-3, with D unclear. Germline CDR1 is ENHRY and CDR2 is SYGVKD. The length of the CDR3 is 13 residues. With 3 bases removed from V and 4 bases from J, the gap between germline ends came to 9 bases. CDR3 sequence (DNA): TGTGCCATCAGTGACAACAGCCTCTATGGCTACACCTTC. Amino acid sequence: CAISDNSLYGYTF.

V and J are TRBV10-1 and TRBJ2-1; 7 bases agree with TRBD2. The germline gives CDR1 WNHNN, CDR2 SYGVQD (reference sequence). The V segment lost 3 bases and the J segment 6 bases; nucleotides outside the gene matches: 8. The CDR3 consists of 15 residues. The chain's CDR3 is CASSDWGEGRNEQFF. The CDR3 DNA reads as TGCGCCAGCAGTGATTGGGGGGAGGGCCGCAATGAGCAGTTCTTC.